Listed here are 14 T cell receptor beta chains from one sample, sequenced in a study of response to subunit inactivated influenza vaccine. TCRdb passed the RT-PCR reads through MiXCR, listing each CDR3 protein once. The data hold 400,000 to 650,000 distinct CDR3 sequences, with less than 7.5% observed a single time. Source: PBMCs from blood, taken around 25 months after vaccination. The receptor source for this set is a man aged 50 to 69 who received an inactivated influenza vaccine.

V and J are TRBV5-1 and TRBJ2-3; 10 nucleotides align to TRBD1. V shed 3 bases, J shed 5 bases, and the junction held 9 bases outside the gene matches. CDR1 and CDR2 from the germline V gene are SGHRS and YFSETQ. This CDR3 spans 16 amino acids. The DNA for the CDR3 is TGCGCCAGCAGCTCCCAGGGACAGGGGTCGGGAGATACGCAGTATTTT. This sequence encodes CASSSQGQGSGDTQYF.

In this sample, this clonotype turned up many times. This chain joins TRBV4-1 and TRBJ1-1; 11 positions agree with TRBD1. V trimming: 1 base; J trimming: 4 bases; junction bases outside the gene matches: 5. Germline CDR1 and CDR2: MGHRA and YSYEKL. The CDR3 runs 16 residues. This CDR3 reads CASSQAGTGGFTEAFF. For the CDR3, the DNA is TGCGCCAGCAGCCAAGCCGGGACAGGGGGTTTCACTGAAGCTTTCTTT.

The V and J genes are TRBV7-9 and TRBJ2-1, with 11 bases fitting TRBD2. The J segment lost 8 bases and the V segment lost 2 bases, leaving 5 bases of the junction unmatched. The CDR3 totals 15 residues. Germline lookup yields CDR1 SEHNR and CDR2 FQNEAQ (reference sequence). The CDR3 DNA reads as TGTGCCAGCAGCTTAACTAGCGGGGGCTGGGATGAGCAGTTCTTC. It is translated as CASSLTSGGWDEQFF.

This clonotype was seen a handful of times. This chain connects TRBV29-1 to TRBJ2-3; D gene ambiguous. Trimming took off 0 bases at V and 0 bases at J, with 4 bases between the two ends. CDR1 is SQVTM, CDR2 ANQGSEA, per germline. This CDR3 has 13 amino acids. The CDR3: CSVEDGSTDTQYF. CDR3 bases: TGCAGCGTTGAAGACGGTAGCACAGATACGCAGTATTTT.

This clonotype was detected many times. The rearrangement links TRBV11-2 to TRBJ2-5, with D unclear. The CDR3 length is 12 residues. Trimming removed 1 base at V and 4 bases at J, with 4 bases between. CDR1 SGHAT and CDR2 FQNNGV come from the germline V gene. Written as DNA, the CDR3 is TGTGCCAGCAGCTTAGTGCCAGAGACCCAGTACTTC. It translates to CASSLVPETQYF.

J is TRBJ2-3 and V is TRBV12-3 or TRBV12-4, with TRBD1 as a possible D gene (7 bases). The CDR3 loop spans 14 amino acids. Trimming left V 3 bases short and J 7 bases short, with 14 bases between. Written as DNA, the CDR3 is TGTGCCAGCAGTTTCGGTGCAGGGGGGTATACGCAGTATTTT. As protein: CASSFGAGGYTQYF.

This clonotype was recorded at least ten times. This sequence joins TRBV4-3 and TRBJ2-1; D call uncertain. CDR3 length equals 13 residues. Germline V gene sequence: CDR1 LGHNA, CDR2 YSLEER. V lost 4 bases, J lost 3 bases, and 7 bases lay in between. In DNA, the CDR3 is TGCGCCAGCAGCCCCAGGATCTACAATGAGCAGTTCTTC. Its translation is CASSPRIYNEQFF.

This clonotype has a handful of counts. J is TRBJ2-3 and V is TRBV20-1, with D perhaps assigned TRBD1 or TRBD2 (5 bases each). Germline V gene sequence: CDR1 DFQATT, CDR2 SNEGSKA (reference sequence). V lost 0 bases, J lost 6 bases, and 16 bases lay in between. The CDR3 is 15 residues long. In DNA, the CDR3 is TGCAGTGCTAGAGATGTAGCGTTCAGGGTGGATACGCAGTATTTT. It codes for CSARDVAFRVDTQYF.

This clonotype came up a few times. The chain combines TRBV20-1 with TRBJ1-2; D not certain. Germline lookup yields CDR1 DFQATT and CDR2 SNEGSKA (reference sequence). The CDR3 covers 13 residues. Trimming removed 5 bases at V and 5 bases at J, with 15 bases between. The CDR3 DNA reads as TGCAGTGCTTTCCACGGGGTTCAGTATGGCTACACCTTC. It yields the protein CSAFHGVQYGYTF.

This clonotype has more than one count but fewer than ten. The genes are TRBV12-3 or TRBV12-4 and TRBJ2-1; D tentatively reads TRBD1 or TRBD2 (6 bases each). Trimming took off 6 bases at V and 6 bases at J, with 18 bases between the two ends. The length of the CDR3 is 15 residues. CDR3 nucleotide sequence: TGTGCCAGCAGATTTGGATGGGGGGCCACCAATGAGCAGTTCTTC. Translated, it gives CASRFGWGATNEQFF.

The table lists this clonotype with a few counts. This sequence joins TRBV29-1 and TRBJ1-3, with D possibly being TRBD1 (5 bases). This CDR3 is built from 13 residues. Germline CDR1 SQVTM, CDR2 ANQGSEA. V was cut by 3 bases and J by 4 bases, with 10 bases left in between. In DNA form, the CDR3 reads TGCAGCGTTGAGTGGGGCGCCGGAAACACCATATATTTT. Translated, it gives CSVEWGAGNTIYF.

This clonotype was observed many times. The chain is built from TRBV5-1 and TRBJ2-7; TRBD1 matches at 8 bases. The V gene's germline CDR1 is SGHRS and CDR2 YFSETQ. The CDR3 length is 17 residues. The V gene end was trimmed by 3 bases and the J gene end by 0 bases; junction bases not matched to a gene: 11. The CDR3 reads CASSSEPTGVSSYEQYF. In DNA form, the CDR3 reads TGCGCCAGCAGCTCTGAGCCGACAGGGGTTAGCTCCTACGAGCAGTACTTC.

This clonotype was counted many times. This chain uses TRBV7-9 with TRBJ1-5; D gene unclear. Trimming took 6 bases from V and 2 from J, leaving 8 bases between them. The germline CDR1 and CDR2 sequences are SEHNR and FQNEAQ (reference sequence). The CDR3 totals 13 residues. CDR3 amino acids: CASSLWGNQPQHF. In DNA, the CDR3 is TGTGCCAGCAGTTTGTGGGGCAATCAGCCCCAGCATTTT.

This sequence joins TRBV6-2 or TRBV6-3 and TRBJ2-7, with TRBD2 identical over 12 bases. In germline, CDR1 is MNHEY, CDR2 SVGEGT. The CDR3 covers 15 residues. Trimming took 2 bases from V and 6 from J; bases not matched to a gene: 5. The CDR3 sequence is CASSYGLAGQGEQYF. DNA of the CDR3: TGTGCCAGCAGTTACGGACTAGCGGGACAGGGCGAGCAGTACTTC.